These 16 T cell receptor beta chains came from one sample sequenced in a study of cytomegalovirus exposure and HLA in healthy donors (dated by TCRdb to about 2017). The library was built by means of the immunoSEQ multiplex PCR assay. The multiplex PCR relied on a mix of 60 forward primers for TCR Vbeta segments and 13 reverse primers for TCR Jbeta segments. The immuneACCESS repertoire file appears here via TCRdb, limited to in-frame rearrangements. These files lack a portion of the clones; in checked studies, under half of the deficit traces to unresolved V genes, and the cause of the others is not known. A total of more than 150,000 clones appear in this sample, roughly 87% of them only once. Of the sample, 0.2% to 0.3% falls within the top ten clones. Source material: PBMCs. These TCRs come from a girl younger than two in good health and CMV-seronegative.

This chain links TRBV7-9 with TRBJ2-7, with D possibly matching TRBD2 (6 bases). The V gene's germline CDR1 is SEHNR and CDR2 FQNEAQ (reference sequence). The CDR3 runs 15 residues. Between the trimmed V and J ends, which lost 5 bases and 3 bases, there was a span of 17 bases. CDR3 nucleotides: TGTGCCAGCAGCCCCTTATGGGACTCTCTCTACGAGCAGTACTTC. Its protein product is CASSPLWDSLYEQYF.

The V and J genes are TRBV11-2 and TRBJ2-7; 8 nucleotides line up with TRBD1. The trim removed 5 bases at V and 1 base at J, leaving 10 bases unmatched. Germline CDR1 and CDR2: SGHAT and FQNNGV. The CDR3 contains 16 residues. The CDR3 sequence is CASSESGWTGSYEQYF. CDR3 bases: TGTGCCAGCAGCGAAAGCGGCTGGACAGGGTCCTACGAGCAGTACTTC.

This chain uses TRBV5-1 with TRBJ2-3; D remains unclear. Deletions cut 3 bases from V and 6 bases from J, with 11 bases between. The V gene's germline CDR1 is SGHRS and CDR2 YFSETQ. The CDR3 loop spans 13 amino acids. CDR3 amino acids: CASSSLDGDTQYF. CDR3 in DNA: TGCGCCAGCAGCTCCCTCGACGGGGATACGCAGTATTTT. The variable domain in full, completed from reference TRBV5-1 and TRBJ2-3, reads KAGVTQTPRYLIKTRGQQVTLSCSPISGHRSVSWYQQTPGQGLQFLFEYFSETQRNKGNFPGRFSGRQFSNSRSEMNVSTLELGDSALYLCASSSLDGDTQYFGPGTRLTVL.

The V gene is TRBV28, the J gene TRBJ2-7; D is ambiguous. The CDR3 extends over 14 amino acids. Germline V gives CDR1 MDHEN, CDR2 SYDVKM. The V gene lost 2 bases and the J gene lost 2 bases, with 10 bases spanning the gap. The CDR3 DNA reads TGTGCCAGCAGTTTAGAACGCGGCACCTACGAGCAGTACTTC. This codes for CASSLERGTYEQYF.

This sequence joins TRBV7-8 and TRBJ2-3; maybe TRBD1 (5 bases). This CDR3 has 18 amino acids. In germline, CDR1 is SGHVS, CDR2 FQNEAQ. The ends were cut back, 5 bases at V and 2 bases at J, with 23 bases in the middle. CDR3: CASSQPIRDITYTDTQYF. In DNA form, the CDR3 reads TGTGCCAGCAGCCAGCCCATCAGGGATATAACCTACACAGATACGCAGTATTTT. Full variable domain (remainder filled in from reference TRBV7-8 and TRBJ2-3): GAGVSQSPRYKVAKRGQDVALRCDPISGHVSLFWYQQALGQGPEFLTYFQNEAQLDKSGLPSDRFFAERPEGSVSTLKIQRTQQEDSAVYLCASSQPIRDITYTDTQYFGPGTRLTVL.

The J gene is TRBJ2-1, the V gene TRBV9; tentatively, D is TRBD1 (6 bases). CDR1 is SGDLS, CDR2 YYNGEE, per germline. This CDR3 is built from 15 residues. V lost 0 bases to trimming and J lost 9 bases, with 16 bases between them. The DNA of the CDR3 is TGTGCCAGCAGCGTAGTAGGGCAGGGGTACTCTGAGCAGTTCTTC. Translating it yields CASSVVGQGYSEQFF.

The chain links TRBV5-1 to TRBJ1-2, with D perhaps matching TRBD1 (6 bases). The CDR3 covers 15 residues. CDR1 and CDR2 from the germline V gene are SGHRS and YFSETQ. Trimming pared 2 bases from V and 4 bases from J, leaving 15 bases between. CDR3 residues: CASSLRGQSSYGYTF. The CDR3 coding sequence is TGCGCCAGCAGCTTAAGAGGACAGTCCTCCTATGGCTACACCTTC.

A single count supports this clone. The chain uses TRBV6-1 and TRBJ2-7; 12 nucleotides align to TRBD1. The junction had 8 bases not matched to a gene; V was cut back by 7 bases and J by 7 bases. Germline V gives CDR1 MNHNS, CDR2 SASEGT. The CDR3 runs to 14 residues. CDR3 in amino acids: CASKPGQGAREQYF. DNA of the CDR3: TGTGCCAGCAAGCCGGGACAGGGGGCTCGGGAGCAGTACTTC.

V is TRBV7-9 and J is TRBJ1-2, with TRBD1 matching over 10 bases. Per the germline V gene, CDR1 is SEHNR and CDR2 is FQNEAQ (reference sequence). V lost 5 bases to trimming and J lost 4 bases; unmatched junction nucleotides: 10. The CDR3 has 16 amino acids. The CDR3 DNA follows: TGTGCCAGCAGCCATCTCCCGGGACAGGGGCCCTATGGCTACACCTTC. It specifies CASSHLPGQGPYGYTF.

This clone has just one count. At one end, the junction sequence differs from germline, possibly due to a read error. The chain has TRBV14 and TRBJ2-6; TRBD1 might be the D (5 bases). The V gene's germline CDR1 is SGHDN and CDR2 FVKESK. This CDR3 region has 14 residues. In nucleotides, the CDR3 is TGTGCCAGCAGCCAGGATTATGGGGCCGACGTCCTGACTTTC. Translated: CASSQDYGADVLTF. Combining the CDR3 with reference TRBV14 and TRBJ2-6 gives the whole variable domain EAGVTQFPSHSVIEKGQTVTLRCDPISGHDNLYWYRRVMGKEIKFLLHFVKESKQDESGMPNNRFLAERTGGTYSTLKVQPAELEDSGVYFCASSQDYGADVLTFGAGSRLTVL.

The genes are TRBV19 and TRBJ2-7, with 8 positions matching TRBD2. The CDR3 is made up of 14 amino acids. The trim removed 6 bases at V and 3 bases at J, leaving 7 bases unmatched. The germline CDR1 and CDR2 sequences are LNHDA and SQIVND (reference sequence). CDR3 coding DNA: TGTGCCAGTAGCCAGGTAGCGGGACTCTACGAGCAGTACTTC. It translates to CASSQVAGLYEQYF.

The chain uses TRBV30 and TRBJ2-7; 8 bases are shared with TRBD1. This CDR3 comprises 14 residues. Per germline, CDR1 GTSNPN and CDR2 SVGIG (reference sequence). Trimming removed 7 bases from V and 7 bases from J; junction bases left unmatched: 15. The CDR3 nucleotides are TGTGCCTCAGGAGGGCAGTGGACAGGGAGGGAGCAGTACTTC. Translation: CASGGQWTGREQYF.

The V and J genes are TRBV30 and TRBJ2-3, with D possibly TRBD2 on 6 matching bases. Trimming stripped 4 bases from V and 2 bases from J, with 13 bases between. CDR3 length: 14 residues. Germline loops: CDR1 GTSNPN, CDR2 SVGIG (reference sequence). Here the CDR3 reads CAWKFTSYTDTQYF. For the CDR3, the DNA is TGTGCCTGGAAGTTTACTAGCTACACAGATACGCAGTATTTT.

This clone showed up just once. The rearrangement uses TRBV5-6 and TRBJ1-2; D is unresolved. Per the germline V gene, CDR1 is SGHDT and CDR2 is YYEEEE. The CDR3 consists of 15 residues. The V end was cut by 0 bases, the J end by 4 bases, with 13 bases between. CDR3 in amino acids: CASSLGSSGSYGYTF. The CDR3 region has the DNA TGTGCCAGCAGCTTGGGTTCCAGCGGATCCTATGGCTACACCTTC.

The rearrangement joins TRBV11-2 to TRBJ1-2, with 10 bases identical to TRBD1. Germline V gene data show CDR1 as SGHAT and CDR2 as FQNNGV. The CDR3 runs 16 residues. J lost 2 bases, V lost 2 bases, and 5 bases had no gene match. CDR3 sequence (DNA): TGTGCCAGCAGCTTACGGGACAGGGGTCTGAACTATGGCTACACCTTC. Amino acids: CASSLRDRGLNYGYTF.

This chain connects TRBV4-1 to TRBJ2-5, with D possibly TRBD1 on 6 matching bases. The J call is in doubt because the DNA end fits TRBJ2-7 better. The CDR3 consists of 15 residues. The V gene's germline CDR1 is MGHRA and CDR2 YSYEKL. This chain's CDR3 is CASSQVGKGTYEQYF. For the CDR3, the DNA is TGCGCCAGCAGCCAAGTAGGGAAGGGGACATACGAGCAGTACTTC.